Many counts were recorded for the clone carrying this T cell receptor (beta chain). The data were taken from a study of regulatory T cells in long-lasting Graves disease. The CDR3 is made up of 15 amino acids. Germline-derived CDR1 and CDR2 are SGHTA and FQGTGA. V lost 5 bases and J lost 1; bases outside the gene matches: 4. The time point is: newly diagnosed GD, antithyroid drugs for less than 3 months. The authors made the TCR library using RNA they extracted from PBMCs. iRepertoire HTBI primers and Arm-PCR of CDR3 regions built TCR beta libraries. MiXCR, applied by TCRdb to the multiplex PCR reads, yields one record per CDR3 protein. The sample has about 470,000 distinct CDR3 sequences; more than 13% are singletons. These data were likewise used in another study, on T cells in Graves' hyperthyroidism and ophthalmopathy.

Sequenced here: peripheral blood mononuclear cells (PBMCs), sampled at new diagnosis, from a patient treated with antithyroid drugs. This rearrangement joins TRBV7-3 to TRBJ2-2, with 7 bases lining up with TRBD1. This receptor was identified in a woman in her 30s with Graves disease. As DNA, the CDR3 is TGTGCCAGCAGCCCGCACAGGGGGAACACCGGGGAGCTGTTTTTT. This codes for CASSPHRGNTGELFF.